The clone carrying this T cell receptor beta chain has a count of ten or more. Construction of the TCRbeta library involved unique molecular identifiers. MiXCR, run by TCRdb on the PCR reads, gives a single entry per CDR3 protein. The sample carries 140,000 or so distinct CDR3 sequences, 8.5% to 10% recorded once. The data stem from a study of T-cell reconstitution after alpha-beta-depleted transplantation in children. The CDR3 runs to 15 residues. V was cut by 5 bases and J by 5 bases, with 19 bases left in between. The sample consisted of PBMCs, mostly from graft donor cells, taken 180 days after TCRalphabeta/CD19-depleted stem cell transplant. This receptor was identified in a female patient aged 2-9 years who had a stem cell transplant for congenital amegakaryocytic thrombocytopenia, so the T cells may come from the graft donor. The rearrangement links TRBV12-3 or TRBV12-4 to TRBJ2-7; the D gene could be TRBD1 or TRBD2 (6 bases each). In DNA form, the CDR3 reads TGTGCCAGCAGTATCCTGGGGGGCGGTTTCCACGAGCAGTACTTC. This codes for CASSILGGGFHEQYF.